The 25 T cell receptor beta chains below all came from one sample that was sequenced in a study of vaccination and CD4 T cells after COVID-19 (dated 2022 in TCRdb). The treatment or condition label for this specimen denotes: roughly 11-day PBMC culture with coronavirus spike peptide pools or control peptides (ViraFEST assay). The antigens for these receptors are not known. Library preparation employed PCR. The sequencer listed for this sample is Illumina iSeq 100. At the Johns Hopkins FTIC core, DNA from the cultured CD4+ T cells underwent TCR sequencing with the Oncomine TCR Beta short-read assay. Starting from the raw public reads, TCRdb applied fastp trimming at Q25, assembled clones with MiXCR and retained in-frame beta chains. Every distinct CDR3 protein forms one entry, paired with its most common genes and DNA. The table for this sample lists roughly 13,000 distinct CDR3 sequences; around half of them were counted only once. The top ten clones comprise roughly a tenth of the sample.

The material sequenced was CD4+ T cells from blood, cultured in vitro, taken before SARS-CoV-2 vaccination. Receptors were obtained from a human donor who had recovered from COVID-19.

This clonotype was found a few times. The gene calls are TRBV7-9 and TRBJ1-1; D gene ambiguous. Looked up from germline, CDR1 is SEHNR and CDR2 is FQNEAQ (reference sequence). The CDR3 runs to 13 residues. V was shortened by 0 bases and J by 5 bases, with 7 bases between the two germline ends. CDR3 coding DNA: TGTGCCAGCAGCTTAGCCGAAGGGACTGAAGCTTTCTTT. Its protein product is CASSLAEGTEAFF.

The rearrangement joins TRBV25-1 to TRBJ1-1, with no clear D. This CDR3 region has 13 residues. V was trimmed by 6 bases and J by 3 bases, leaving 11 bases between them. Germline CDR1 and CDR2: MGHDK and SYGVNS. CDR3 nucleotide sequence: TGTGCCAGCAGAACCCTCTTATACACTGAAGCTTTCTTT. Translated, it gives CASRTLLYTEAFF.

The chain carries TRBV20-1 and TRBJ2-3; 11 nucleotides line up with TRBD2. V was clipped by 5 bases and J by 5 bases; unmatched bases: 12. CDR1 and CDR2 from the germline V gene are DFQATT and SNEGSKA (reference sequence). This CDR3 spans 16 amino acids. The CDR3 DNA is TGCAGTGCTGCCCCCCTAGCGGGAGGCGGGGGAGATACGCAGTATTTT. This encodes CSAAPLAGGGGDTQYF.

The chain carries TRBV6-5 and TRBJ1-5; D not certain. V lost 0 bases to trimming and J lost 0 bases, with 9 bases between them. This CDR3 has 16 residues. Germline loops: CDR1 MNHEY, CDR2 SVGAGI. The CDR3 coding sequence is TGTGCCAGCAGTTACTCGGTAACAATTAGCAATCAGCCCCAGCATTTT. Its protein product is CASSYSVTISNQPQHF.

V usage is TRBV2 and J usage is TRBJ2-5; 8 positions match TRBD2. Germline V gene sequence: CDR1 SNHLY, CDR2 FYNNEI. The V gene end was trimmed by 3 bases and the J gene end by 5 bases; junction bases not matched to a gene: 5. The CDR3 has 14 residues. The CDR3 protein is CASSDRRGGETQYF. CDR3 DNA: TGTGCCAGCAGTGATAGGCGCGGGGGGGAGACCCAGTACTTC.

This chain connects TRBV6-2 or TRBV6-3 to TRBJ2-5; tentatively, D is TRBD1 (5 bases). CDR1 is MNHEY and CDR2 is SVGEGT in the germline V gene. CDR3 length equals 17 residues. Trimming shortened V by 2 bases and J by 4 bases, and 20 bases separated the two germline ends. In DNA form, the CDR3 reads TGTGCCAGCAGTTACGGGGCGGCAGTCTCCCGGGTAGAGACCCAGTACTTC. Protein sequence: CASSYGAAVSRVETQYF.

J is TRBJ2-3 and V is TRBV19, with TRBD1 identical over 7 bases. The germline CDR1 and CDR2 sequences are LNHDA and SQIVND (reference sequence). This CDR3 has 15 residues. Trimming at V came to 9 bases and at J to 0 bases, leaving 9 bases not matched to a gene. The CDR3 sequence is CASSLGQESTDTQYF. The CDR3 region has the DNA TGTGCCAGCAGCCTTGGACAGGAGAGCACAGATACGCAGTATTTT.

The chain is built from TRBV11-2 and TRBJ2-5; 14 bases are shared with TRBD2. CDR3 length: 15 amino acids. The germline V gene encodes CDR1 SGHAT and CDR2 FQNNGV. V lost 5 bases and J lost 3; bases outside the gene matches: 2. The CDR3 loop reads CASSRGLAGEETQYF. The CDR3 DNA follows: TGTGCCAGCAGCAGGGGACTAGCGGGAGAAGAGACCCAGTACTTC.

This clonotype was seen a handful of times. This rearrangement joins TRBV6-2 or TRBV6-3 to TRBJ1-2; 9 nucleotides agree with TRBD1. Germline CDR1 reads MNHEY; CDR2 reads SVGEGT. The V segment lost 4 bases and the J segment 2 bases; nucleotides outside the gene matches: 8. This CDR3 spans 16 amino acids. CDR3 in amino acids: CASSSGQGRRNYGYTF. CDR3 nucleotide sequence: TGTGCCAGCAGTTCCGGACAGGGGAGGAGAAACTATGGCTACACCTTC.

The CDR3, as DNA: TGTGCCAGTAGTACTAGCGGGGGGTCCGAGCAGTACTTC. Translated: CASSTSGGSEQYF. This chain joins TRBV19 and TRBJ2-7; 11 positions match TRBD2. Germline V gives CDR1 LNHDA, CDR2 SQIVND (reference sequence). Germline trimming cut 4 bases from V and 6 bases from J; bases unmatched to any gene: 2. This CDR3 region has 13 residues.

The chain has TRBV11-3 and TRBJ2-7; 7 nucleotides match TRBD2. The CDR3 runs to 13 residues. The germline gives CDR1 SGHNT, CDR2 YENEEA. The J segment lost 7 bases and the V segment lost 5 bases, leaving 8 bases of the junction unmatched. CDR3 in DNA: TGTGCCAGCAGCACCCTAGCGGCAAAGGAGCAGTACTTC. This encodes CASSTLAAKEQYF.

The rearrangement links TRBV24-1 to TRBJ2-1, with TRBD2 matching over 9 bases. The V gene's germline CDR1 is KGHDR and CDR2 SFDVKD. Trimming took 3 bases from V and 7 from J; bases not matched to a gene: 9. The CDR3 has 16 residues. The CDR3 here is CATSDEGSGSGNEQFF. The CDR3 DNA follows: TGTGCCACCAGTGATGAAGGTAGCGGGAGTGGGAATGAGCAGTTCTTC.

A few counts support this clonotype. This chain connects TRBV30 to TRBJ1-1; no clear D. The CDR3 extends over 13 amino acids. Germline CDR1 is GTSNPN and CDR2 is SVGIG (reference sequence). V gave up 0 bases and J gave up 3 bases, with 8 bases separating them. CDR3 sequence (DNA): TGTGCCTGGAGTGTGGGTAAGGACACTGAAGCTTTCTTT. Translation gives CAWSVGKDTEAFF. Full variable domain (rest looked up from reference TRBV30 and TRBJ1-1): SQTIHQWPATLVQPVGSPLSLECTVEGTSNPNLYWYRQAAGRGLQLLFYSVGIGQISSEVPQNLSASRPQDRQFILSSKKLLLSDSGFYLCAWSVGKDTEAFFGQGTRLTVV.

About this clonotype: Just one base apart from a much larger clone, this may be a read error. This CDR3 is missing its conserved last phenylalanine or tryptophan, likely due to a read error. This chain uses TRBV20-1 with TRBJ1-3; weak D call: TRBD1 (5 bases). The V gene's germline CDR1 is DFQATT and CDR2 SNEGSKA (reference sequence). This CDR3 spans 14 amino acids. The germline V and J ends were trimmed by 4 bases and 3 bases, with 13 bases remaining between them. The CDR3 region has the DNA TGCAGTGCTACGCCCGGGGCAGGTGGAAACACCATATATCTT. Protein product: CSATPGAGGNTIYL.

This chain's CDR3 is CATSRDVTSGQLAKNIQYF. In DNA, the CDR3 is TGTGCCACCAGCAGAGATGTCACTAGCGGACAACTAGCCAAAAACATTCAGTACTTC. V gene TRBV15 combines with J gene TRBJ2-4, with 8 bases lining up with TRBD2. This CDR3 is built from 19 residues. In germline, CDR1 is LNHNV, CDR2 YYDKDF (reference sequence). After removal of 0 bases from V and 0 bases from J, the junction contained 10 bases not matched to a gene.

The V and J genes are TRBV20-1 and TRBJ2-7; D is perhaps TRBD1 (6 bases). Trimming pared 1 base from V and 0 bases from J, leaving 16 bases between. The germline V gene has CDR1 DFQATT and CDR2 SNEGSKA (reference sequence). The CDR3 covers 16 residues. The CDR3 protein is CSARALRDKGSYEQYF. CDR3 nucleotides: TGCAGTGCTAGAGCTCTCCGGGACAAGGGCTCCTACGAGCAGTACTTC.

The J gene is TRBJ1-5, the V gene TRBV7-8, with 7 nucleotides matching TRBD1. The CDR3 is 14 residues long. The V gene's germline CDR1 is SGHVS and CDR2 FQNEAQ. With 5 bases clipped from V and 7 bases from J, the junction kept 8 bases outside the gene matches. CDR3 amino acids: CASSMTGMDQPQHF. The DNA for the CDR3 is TGTGCCAGCAGCATGACAGGGATGGACCAGCCCCAGCATTTT.

The J gene is TRBJ2-7, the V gene TRBV27, with TRBD1 matching over 7 bases. Per the germline V gene, CDR1 is MNHEY and CDR2 is SMNVEV (reference sequence). Trimming took 5 bases from V and 3 from J; bases not matched to a gene: 7. CDR3 size: 14 residues. CDR3 bases: TGTGCCAGCAGTCGCGACAGGGCCCGCTACGAGCAGTACTTC. Translation gives CASSRDRARYEQYF.

The V gene is TRBV20-1, the J gene TRBJ2-2; no clear D. The V end lost 0 bases, the J end lost 5 bases, and 13 bases lay between the germline ends. Germline assignment: CDR1 DFQATT and CDR2 SNEGSKA (reference sequence). CDR3 length: 15 residues. CDR3 coding DNA: TGCAGTGCTAGAGATTCGATCTCCCGGACCGGGGAGCTGTTTTTT. Translation gives CSARDSISRTGELFF.

The chain uses TRBV11-2 and TRBJ1-2, with D hard to call. This CDR3 contains 12 residues. The V and J ends lost 6 bases and 8 bases respectively, with 13 bases between them. CDR1 and CDR2 (germline): SGHAT, FQNNGV. This CDR3 reads CASSKSRAGYTF. In nucleotides, the CDR3 is TGTGCCAGCAGTAAGTCCCGAGCGGGCTACACCTTC. The full variable domain, in which reference TRBV11-2 and TRBJ1-2 provide the parts outside the CDR3, is EAGVAQSPRYKIIEKRQSVAFWCNPISGHATLYWYQQILGQGPKLLIQFQNNGVVDDSQLPKDRFSAERLKGVDSTLKIQPAKLEDSAVYLCASSKSRAGYTFGSGTRLTVV.

This chain links TRBV12-3 or TRBV12-4 with TRBJ1-2; D unresolved. Trimming took 1 base from V and 6 from J, leaving 3 bases between them. The CDR3 consists of 11 residues. Here the CDR3 reads CASSLGDGYTF. In DNA, the CDR3 is TGTGCCAGCAGTTTAGGGGATGGCTACACCTTC.

This clonotype was detected only a few times. V gene TRBV12-3 or TRBV12-4 combines with J gene TRBJ2-5, with 14 positions matching TRBD2. The CDR3 extends over 15 amino acids. V gave up 5 bases and J gave up 5 bases; unmatched junction bases: 4. The CDR3 spells CASSTGLAGVETQYF. The CDR3 nucleotides read TGTGCCAGCAGTACGGGACTAGCGGGAGTCGAGACCCAGTACTTC.

A few counts support this clonotype. The chain employs TRBV6-1 and TRBJ1-2; D call uncertain. CDR3 size: 11 residues. Deletions cut 6 bases from V and 2 bases from J, with 4 bases between. Germline V gene sequence: CDR1 MNHNS, CDR2 SASEGT. CDR3 loop: CASRRNYGYTF. The DNA of the CDR3 is TGTGCCAGCAGGAGGAACTATGGCTACACCTTC.

The chain employs TRBV12-3 or TRBV12-4 and TRBJ1-1, with D possibly matching TRBD1 (6 bases). Trimming shortened V by 7 bases and J by 0 bases, and 15 bases separated the two germline ends. The length of the CDR3 is 15 residues. The CDR3 DNA is TGTGCCAGCATTACCAGGGGCCTCATGAACACTGAAGCTTTCTTT. It codes for CASITRGLMNTEAFF.

The chain carries TRBV24-1 and TRBJ2-6; 9 bases are shared with TRBD1. The CDR3 totals 16 residues. The trim removed 2 bases at V and 2 bases at J, leaving 0 bases unmatched. CDR1 is KGHDR and CDR2 is SFDVKD in the germline V gene. CDR3: CATSDYRGPGANVLTF. In DNA, the CDR3 is TGTGCCACCAGTGATTACAGGGGGCCTGGGGCCAACGTCCTGACTTTC.